Listed below are T cell receptor beta chains from one sample, sequenced in a study of technical replicates of blood from a few donors. Clones were read by immunoSEQ multiplex PCR, and TCRdb kept only the in-frame ones, dropping some. The repertoire holds 55,000 to 75,000 clones, with roughly 91% as singletons. Sequenced sample: PBMCs. The receptor set was obtained from a human donor in good health. Some clones in this sample may be carry-over from other donors' samples. The CDR3 runs from the conserved cysteine through the conserved F or W. A D gene is named only where the DNA matches it firmly. Clone sizes are given selectively: once, few, many, or a class where the clone is expanded.

>TRBV18|TRBD1|TRBJ2-7|once
CASSPSDRGHTSSYEQYF
TGTGCCAGCTCACCTAGTGACAGGGGGCATACGAGCTCCTACGAGCAGTACTTC
>TRBV5-4|TRBD2|TRBJ2-7|-
CASSWGGNLGSYEQYF
TGTGCCAGCAGCTGGGGGGGGAATTTGGGCTCCTACGAGCAGTACTTC
>TRBV20-1|-|TRBJ1-1|-
CSALREEAFF
TGCAGTGCTCTCCGTGAGGAAGCTTTCTTT
>TRBV5-6|TRBD2|TRBJ2-7|-
CASSLGGYEQYF
TGTGCCAGCAGCCTCGGGGGGTACGAGCAGTACTTC
>TRBV27|TRBD2|TRBJ2-5|-
CASSLQGAGPQETQYF
TGTGCCAGCAGTCTTCAGGGAGCGGGGCCCCAAGAGACCCAGTACTTC
>TRBV4-1|-|TRBJ1-2|-
CASSQCQFCYGYTF
TGCGCCAGCAGCCAATGCCAGTTCTGCTATGGCTACACCTTC
>TRBV4-3|-|TRBJ2-7|-
CASSQGPGTMSYEQYF
TGCGCCAGCAGCCAAGGGCCCGGGACAATGTCCTACGAGCAGTACTTC
>TRBV4-2|TRBD2|TRBJ2-7|-
CASSQDGTSFTYEQYF
TGTGCCAGCAGCCAAGATGGGACTAGCTTTACCTACGAGCAGTACTTC
>TRBV4-2|TRBD2|TRBJ2-7|-
CASSQPLAGGRDEQYF
TGTGCCAGCAGCCAGCCTCTAGCGGGGGGGCGGGACGAGCAGTACTTC
>TRBV6-5|-|TRBJ1-1|-
CASTRDGGGTEAFF
TGTGCCAGCACACGGGACGGGGGGGGCACTGAAGCTTTCTTT
>TRBV7-9|-|TRBJ1-5|-
CASSLAGGQPQHF
TGTGCCAGCAGCTTAGCGGGGGGTCAGCCCCAGCATTTT
>TRBV7-9|TRBD1|TRBJ2-7|-
CASSSGNYRGRGYEQYF
TGTGCCAGCAGCTCGGGAAACTACAGGGGGAGAGGCTACGAGCAGTACTTC
>TRBV7-7|TRBD1|TRBJ1-6|-
CASSRRTGIKSPLHF
TGTGCCAGCAGCAGAAGGACAGGGATAAAATCACCCCTCCACTTT
>TRBV6-5|TRBD2|TRBJ2-4|-
CASRPLAGAKNIQYF
TGTGCCAGCAGGCCGCTAGCGGGAGCTAAAAACATTCAGTACTTC
>TRBV19|-|TRBJ1-6|-
CASTNGWQALGSPLHF
TGTGCCAGTACCAATGGCTGGCAGGCCTTAGGTTCACCCCTCCACTTT
>TRBV18|TRBD2|TRBJ2-1|-
CASSPQSGRSAEQFF
TGTGCCAGCTCACCACAGAGCGGGAGGAGCGCTGAGCAGTTCTTC
>TRBV4-1|TRBD2|TRBJ2-2|-
CASSQRTSGTGELFF
TGCGCCAGCAGCCAACGGACTAGCGGCACCGGGGAGCTGTTTTTT
>TRBV7-2|-|TRBJ2-1|-
CASTLRGSYNEQFF
TGTGCCAGCACACTGCGGGGCTCCTACAATGAGCAGTTCTTC
>TRBV7-9|-|TRBJ1-2|-
CASSLDRAGGYTF
TGTGCCAGCAGCCTCGATAGGGCGGGTGGCTACACCTTC
>TRBV5-4|-|TRBJ1-2|-
CASSLGQNYGYTF
TGTGCCAGCAGCTTGGGGCAAAACTATGGCTACACCTTC
>TRBV7-9|TRBD1|TRBJ1-1|-
CASRAKDRLNTEAFF
TGTGCCAGCAGAGCGAAGGACAGGTTGAACACTGAAGCTTTCTTT
>TRBV18|TRBD2|TRBJ2-1|-
CASSATIIGGARSYNEQFF
TGTGCCAGCTCAGCCACCATTATCGGGGGGGCCCGCTCCTACAATGAGCAGTTCTTC
>TRBV7-9|TRBD2|TRBJ2-1|-
CASSPSPSGGSYNEQFF
TGTGCCAGCAGCCCTTCCCCCAGCGGGGGTTCCTACAATGAGCAGTTCTTC
>TRBV30|-|TRBJ2-3|-
CAWSGVAGQTDTQYF
TGTGCCTGGAGTGGGGTAGCGGGACAGACAGATACGCAGTATTTT
>TRBV19|TRBD1|TRBJ2-7|-
CASSIAGTGAPSEYF
TGTGCCAGTAGTATAGCTGGGACAGGGGCCCCTTCCGAGTACTTC
>TRBV7-3|TRBD1|TRBJ2-2|-
CASSFPQGSGELFF
TGTGCCAGCAGCTTCCCACAGGGGTCCGGGGAGCTGTTTTTT
>TRBV12-5|-|TRBJ2-5|-
CASGLPQGTQYF
TGTGCTAGTGGTTTGCCACAGGGAACTCAGTACTTC
>TRBV5-6|-|TRBJ1-6|-
CASSLDRGNSPLHF
TGTGCCAGCAGCTTGGATCGGGGAAATTCACCCCTCCACTTT
>TRBV21-1|-|TRBJ2-7|-
CASSVPGLAGSCADEQYF
TGTGCCAGCAGCGTTCCGGGACTAGCGGGATCCTGTGCCGACGAGCAGTACTTC
>TRBV12-1|-|TRBJ2-7|-
CASSFPLAGGVLYEQYF
TGTGCCAGCAGCTTTCCGCTAGCGGGTGGTGTTTTATACGAGCAGTACTTC
>TRBV5-1|TRBD2|TRBJ2-1|medium-sized
CASSFSGAYNEQFF
TGCGCCAGCAGCTTTAGCGGGGCCTACAATGAGCAGTTCTTC
>TRBV11-2|-|TRBJ2-7|-
CASSLVGDEQYF
TGTGCCAGCAGCTTAGTGGGCGACGAGCAGTACTTC
>TRBV30|TRBD1|TRBJ1-5|-
CAWRDRDRVGQPQHF
TGTGCCTGGAGGGATCGGGACAGGGTAGGCCAGCCCCAGCATTTT
>TRBV10-3|-|TRBJ1-1|once
CAISVGGSETEAFF
TGTGCCATCAGTGTGGGCGGGAGTGAAACTGAAGCTTTCTTT
>TRBV27|-|TRBJ1-2|-
CASSLSGFGYGYTF
TGTGCCAGCAGTTTAAGCGGGTTTGGATATGGCTACACCTTC
>TRBV10-3|TRBD1|TRBJ2-7|-
CAIGGQVLLNEQYF
TGTGCCATCGGGGGACAGGTTCTACTTAACGAGCAGTACTTC
>TRBV29-1|-|TRBJ1-1|-
CSGWLENTEAFF
TGCAGCGGCTGGCTAGAGAACACTGAAGCTTTCTTT
>TRBV18|-|TRBJ1-4|-
CASSPVQAVNEKLFF
TGTGCCAGCTCACCAGTCCAGGCCGTAAATGAAAAACTGTTTTTT
>TRBV6-6|TRBD2|TRBJ2-7|-
CASSHRPGLAYEQYF
TGTGCCAGCAGTCATCGACCGGGACTAGCGTACGAGCAGTACTTC
>TRBV7-6|TRBD1|TRBJ2-7|-
CASSRGQGSSYEQYF
TGTGCCAGCAGTCGGGGACAGGGAAGCTCCTACGAGCAGTACTTC
>TRBV6-5|-|TRBJ2-4|-
CASSYSGGPGKNIQYF
TGTGCCAGCAGTTACTCCGGAGGGCCGGGCAAAAACATTCAGTACTTC
>TRBV5-6|-|TRBJ2-7|-
CASSPDYEYEQYF
TGTGCCAGCAGCCCGGACTACGAGTACGAGCAGTACTTC
>TRBV5-1|TRBD2|TRBJ2-1|-
CASWGLAGTYNEQFF
TGCGCCAGCTGGGGACTAGCGGGAACCTACAATGAGCAGTTCTTC
>TRBV5-4|-|TRBJ2-5|-
CASSIGQIQETQYF
TGTGCCAGCAGCATCGGACAGATCCAAGAGACCCAGTACTTC
>TRBV7-2|-|TRBJ2-5|-
CASEALGGTKGTQYF
TGTGCCAGCGAAGCCCTCGGAGGCACCAAGGGGACCCAGTACTTC
>TRBV4-1|TRBD1|TRBJ1-2|-
CASSQEGFRRSGQNYGYTF
TGCGCCAGCAGCCAAGAAGGATTCCGACGTTCGGGACAGAACTATGGCTACACCTTC
>TRBV2|-|TRBJ1-1|once
CASSPGHYEAFF
TGTGCCAGCAGCCCGGGACACTATGAAGCTTTCTTT
>TRBV30|-|TRBJ2-5|-
CAWSHPTAAGETQYF
TGTGCCTGGAGTCACCCGACGGCGGCCGGGGAGACCCAGTACTTC
>TRBV6-5|TRBD1|TRBJ1-5|-
CASSNGQGRQPQHF
TGTGCCAGCAGTAACGGACAGGGACGGCAGCCCCAGCATTTT
>TRBV4-2|-|TRBJ1-6|-
CASSQVVERDSPLHF
TGTGCCAGCAGCCAAGTAGTCGAACGGGATTCACCCCTCCACTTT
>TRBV29-1|TRBD2|TRBJ2-7|-
CSVGLAGDQGPYEQYF
TGCAGCGTTGGGCTAGCGGGAGATCAGGGCCCCTACGAGCAGTACTTC
>TRBV7-2|TRBD2|TRBJ2-1|-
CASSLTSGDYNEQFF
TGTGCCAGCAGCTTAACTAGCGGGGACTACAATGAGCAGTTCTTC
>TRBV11-2|-|TRBJ2-7|few
CASSPGGDSHEQYF
TGTGCCAGCAGCCCCGGCGGAGATAGCCACGAGCAGTACTTC
>TRBV11-3|TRBD1|TRBJ2-3|once
CASSFDRGTDTQYF
TGTGCCAGCAGCTTCGACAGGGGAACAGATACGCAGTATTTT
>TRBV9|-|TRBJ1-1|-
CASSVRADTEAFF
TGTGCCAGCAGCGTCAGGGCCGACACTGAAGCTTTCTTT
>TRBV7-2|-|TRBJ1-1|once
CASSLEAGAEAFF
TGTGCCAGCAGCTTAGAGGCGGGGGCTGAAGCTTTCTTT
>TRBV5-1|-|TRBJ1-1|-
CASSLAPGVDTEAFF
TGCGCCAGCAGCTTGGCTCCAGGGGTGGACACTGAAGCTTTCTTT
>TRBV5-1|-|TRBJ1-3|-
CASSLGTEVRRNTIYF
TGCGCCAGCAGCTTGGGGACAGAGGTTAGACGAAACACCATATATTTT
>TRBV11-2|-|TRBJ1-1|-
CASGQPNTEAFF
TGTGCCAGCGGACAGCCGAACACTGAAGCTTTCTTT
>TRBV30|-|TRBJ1-5|-
CAWSVTQGNQPQHF
TGTGCCTGGAGTGTAACCCAGGGAAACCAGCCCCAGCATTTT